This is a list of T cell receptor beta chains from one sample in a study of blood T cell repertoires in COVID-19. Method: immunoSEQ multiplex PCR; TCRdb's copy keeps in-frame clones and lacks some. The data hold 150,000 to 200,000 clones, with roughly 82% observed a single time. The sample comprised peripheral blood. The receptors derive from a woman in her sixties or seventies with acute or convalescent COVID-19. CDR3s leave out the opening cysteine and the closing phenylalanine or tryptophan. Some rows mark clone size as missing; the rest say once, few, many or name a class of expanded clone.

j_call,clone_size,v_call,cdr3_aa
TRBJ1-2,NA,TRBV6-5,ASGPTRRIRNGYT
TRBJ2-3,NA,TRBV30,AEGRAANTQY
TRBJ1-2,few,TRBV6-5,ASTLTGTGGGYT
TRBJ1-1,NA,TRBV20-1,SASPDRGSTQAF
TRBJ2-3,NA,TRBV7-2,ASSFGGTSTDTQY
TRBJ2-7,once,TRBV28,ASSSLPGLEQY
TRBJ1-2,NA,TRBV5-1,ASGRVNNGYT
TRBJ2-1,few,TRBV11-3,ASGQRGGNNEQF
TRBJ1-2,NA,TRBV4-1,ASSLSVGGAYGYT
TRBJ1-6,NA,TRBV5-4,ASSLVQGGSPLH
TRBJ2-2,NA,TRBV29-1,SVGLAGVGTGELF
TRBJ2-1,NA,TRBV10-1,ASSEGGVYNEQF
TRBJ2-3,NA,TRBV24-1,ATSPPLSTDTQY
TRBJ2-3,NA,TRBV24-1,ATSDWGETGTDTQY
TRBJ1-5,NA,TRBV6-4,ASRRTGGQH
TRBJ2-7,few,TRBV4-2,ASSQGSSGRYEQY
TRBJ2-7,NA,TRBV7-2,ASSLVGHRAVVYEQY
TRBJ1-4,NA,TRBV5-1,ASSLDPRSREKLF
TRBJ2-5,few,TRBV5-6,ASSSPGETQY
TRBJ2-7,few,TRBV7-2,ASSLGEVPYEQY
TRBJ1-3,NA,TRBV7-2,ASRQGSGNTIY
TRBJ1-6,NA,TRBV18,ASSPDRVPYSPLH
TRBJ1-1,NA,TRBV3-1/TRBV3-2,ASSQPENGMMNTEAF
TRBJ1-2,NA,TRBV15,ATSRDDGGAGGYT
TRBJ1-3,once,TRBV4-3,ASSQDGGSGNTIY
TRBJ1-1,NA,TRBV19,ASSILGATEAF
TRBJ1-1,NA,TRBV28,ASRNTGNTEAF
TRBJ1-1,once,TRBV6-2/TRBV6-3,ASSLTGGLVTEAF
TRBJ1-1,many,TRBV4-3,ASSQTLLAEAF
TRBJ2-1,NA,TRBV19,ASSIDGRGYNEQF
TRBJ1-3,few,TRBV20-1,SASEGLYSGNTIY
TRBJ2-7,NA,TRBV19,ASSIRGSTGGAEAYEQY
TRBJ1-5,NA,TRBV5-8,ASSSRGPNQPQH
TRBJ2-1,NA,TRBV11-2,ASSLFRGGNEQF
TRBJ1-5,NA,TRBV6-1,ASSEAGMGAGEPQH
TRBJ1-5,NA,TRBV25-1,ASSAGQARGPQH
TRBJ1-2,NA,TRBV6-5,ASRQGDYGYT
TRBJ2-7,NA,TRBV9,ASSEYTSGEQY
TRBJ2-5,NA,TRBV4-1,ASSQEGASGAETQY
TRBJ2-1,NA,TRBV7-2,ASSLAQGAGYNEQF
TRBJ1-3,NA,TRBV4-3,ASSPRGGNTIY
TRBJ1-6,NA,TRBV5-8,ASSLGQGSNSPLH
TRBJ2-5,NA,TRBV11-1,ASSLAGVGGIGETQY
TRBJ1-1,NA,TRBV29-1,SASGYREHLNTEAF
TRBJ2-2,NA,TRBV19,ASSIPGVAGELF
TRBJ2-7,NA,TRBV7-9,ASSLATAYEQY